What follows is one TCR beta chain and its context. The specificity of this receptor is unknown. Base qualities were left out, and no much larger clone turns up one base away. This entry is derived from a study of T cell responses to AZD1222 COVID-19 vaccine (dated by TCRdb to the early 2020s). Looking at the study overall: AZD1222 recipients whose second dose came at about 4 weeks and those whose second dose came at about 12 weeks were combined into one group, since spike-specific TCR depth and breadth did not differ between the two schedules. A total of approximately 250 trial participants underwent TCR sequencing, of whom 200 to 220 had received two doses of AZD1222 and some 25 had received two doses of the MenACWY control vaccine. Trial participants were enrolled by age into subgroups of 18-55, 56-69 and 70-plus years, and around 140, 26 and 57 TCR-sequenced participants, respectively, were included in these subgroups. Study-wide conclusions, independent of this receptor: After two AZD1222 doses, both the breadth and the depth of spike-specific TCRs were significantly higher than at day 0 and than in MenACWY recipients. Most participants were white British and females outnumbered males, and the authors suggested that clonal diversity may have been underestimated. Vaccine-associated CD4 TCRs spanned the whole spike protein, with dominant responses in regions 160-218 and 743-854. Because no day 14 peak-response samples were available, the repertoires could be characterized only after the peak T cell response. The 56-69-year group was small, and its depth increase did not reach significance, likely because of low power. Reportedly, almost half of the unique spike-specific TCRs recognized epitopes lying outside the regions that are mutated in the B.1.351 and B.1.1.7 variants. Only a handful of AZD1222 recipients were SARS-CoV-2 seropositive at baseline, limiting conclusions about previously exposed vaccinees.

The time point label, read with the paper, signifies: baseline before first vaccination. Vaccinee samples came from UK trials COV001 and COV002, including a single-blind randomized controlled phase 2/3 trial of AZD1222 (ChAdOx1 nCoV-19) in healthy adults. For TCRbeta chain sequencing, PBMC samples from trial participants were taken at day 0 and at day 28 after the second dose. The CDR3 regions of human TCRbeta chains were analyzed by immunosequencing. The study's processing was this. Repertoire TCRs were matched against a reference library of SARS-CoV-2-specific TCRs generated with the MIRA antigen-specificity platform. Breadth was defined as the fraction of unique TCRs that were SARS-CoV-2-associated. Depth was defined as the fraction of total T cells that were SARS-CoV-2-associated. Using the MIRA data, each spike-specific TCR was mapped to the spike region that the TCR reacts to and placed in a CD4 or CD8 class. Log10-transformed breadth and depth values were compared by one-way ANOVA with Sidak's multiple comparisons tests. TCRdb re-hosts the immuneACCESS table, in-frame sequences only. Its copies lack some clones; in the studies checked, an unresolved V gene accounts for under half of them, and the cause for the rest is not known. V, J and clone size are those of that table, while D and trimming were read from the DNA. The sample yields tens of thousands of clones; around 84% were counted once. Approximately 9.8% of the sample goes to the ten largest clones.

This receptor was obtained from an adult in good health. The specimen comprised peripheral blood, sampled on day 0 of AZD1222 vaccination.

The CDR3 is CASSPPAGVRTLMWQFF. The base sequence is TGTGCCAGCAGCCCGCCGGCGGGGGTTCGGACTCTGATGTGGCAGTTCTTC. The chain is made from TRBV5-6 and TRBJ2-1; 7 bases in the junction line up with TRBD2. From cysteine to phenylalanine, the CDR3 is 17 amino acids long. The CDR3 DNA has 51 bases and is translated from base 1. Looking up the germline V gene yields CDR1 SGHDT and CDR2 YYEEEE. Compared with germline, V lacks 4 bases and J lacks 12 bases; bases without a gene match: 22. Reference TRBV5-6 and TRBJ2-1 genes cover what lies past the CDR3, so the full variable domain is DAGVTQSPTHLIKTRGQQVTLRCSPKSGHDTVSWYQQALGQGPQFIFQYYEEEERQRGNFPDRFSGHQFPNYSSELNVNALLLGDSALYLCASSPPAGVRTLMWQFFGPGTRLTVL.